The present entry profiles one TCR beta chain with its context. The antigen remains undetermined. One entry per CDR3 protein results from TCRdb running MiXCR on the reads. There are roughly 7,600 distinct CDR3 sequences in the sample; about half occur only once, and 65% to 80% lies in the top ten. These data are taken from a study of T cell repertoires in cytomegalovirus infection. About the study: Through public TCR beta signatures, both CMV infection and matching HLA type were indicated. Study-level points and caveats: Clonotype analysis showed dominance of the ex vivo response by HLA-C-restricted CMV-specific TCR beta clonotypes. The cumulative frequency of public TCR beta families identified carriers of CMV plus the relevant HLA.

CDR3 length: 16 amino acids. V lost 1 base and J 1 base, leaving 13 bases between the germline ends. Per the germline V gene, CDR1 is SEHNR and CDR2 is FQNEAQ (reference sequence). Sequenced: PBMCs, sequenced either directly or after in vitro stimulation (not recorded which). The source is a human donor in good health (CMV status not recorded). Some clones in this sample may be carry-over from other donors' samples. V usage is TRBV7-9 and J usage is TRBJ1-2; possibly TRBD1 for D (5 bases). CDR3 in amino acids: CASSLGGRANNYGYTF. CDR3 DNA: TGTGCCAGCAGCTTAGGCGGCAGGGCGAATAACTATGGCTACACCTTC.